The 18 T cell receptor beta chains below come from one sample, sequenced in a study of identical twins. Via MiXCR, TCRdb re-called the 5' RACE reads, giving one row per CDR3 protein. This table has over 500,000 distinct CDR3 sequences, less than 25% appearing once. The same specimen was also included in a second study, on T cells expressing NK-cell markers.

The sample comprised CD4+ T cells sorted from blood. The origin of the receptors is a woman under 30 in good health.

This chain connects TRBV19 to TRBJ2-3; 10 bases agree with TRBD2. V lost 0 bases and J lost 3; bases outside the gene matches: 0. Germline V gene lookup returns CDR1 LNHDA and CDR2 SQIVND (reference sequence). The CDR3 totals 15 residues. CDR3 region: CASSIDSGRTDTQYF. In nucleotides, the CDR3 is TGTGCCAGTAGTATAGATAGCGGGAGGACAGATACGCAGTATTTT.

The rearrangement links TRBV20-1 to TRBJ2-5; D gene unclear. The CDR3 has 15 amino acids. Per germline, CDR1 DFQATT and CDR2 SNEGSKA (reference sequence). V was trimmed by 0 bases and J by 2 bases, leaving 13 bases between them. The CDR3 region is CSARDWPIPQETQYF. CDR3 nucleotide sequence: TGCAGTGCTAGAGATTGGCCCATCCCACAAGAGACCCAGTACTTC.

The CDR3 nucleotides are TGTGCCAGCAGACACATCCGGGACTCATCCTACAATGAGCAGTTCTTC. This gives the protein CASRHIRDSSYNEQFF. The chain couples TRBV6-1 to TRBJ2-1; tentatively, D is TRBD2 (6 bases). Trimming cost V 6 bases and J 1 base, with 16 bases left between them. This CDR3 has 16 residues. Germline-derived CDR1 and CDR2 are MNHNS and SASEGT.

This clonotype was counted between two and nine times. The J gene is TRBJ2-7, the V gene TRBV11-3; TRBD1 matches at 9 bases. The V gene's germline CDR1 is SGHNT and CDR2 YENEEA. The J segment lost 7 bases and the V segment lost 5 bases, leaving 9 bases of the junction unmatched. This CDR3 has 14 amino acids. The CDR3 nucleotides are TGTGCCAGCAGCCTGACAGGGGGTGTAGGAGAGCAGTACTTC. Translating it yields CASSLTGGVGEQYF. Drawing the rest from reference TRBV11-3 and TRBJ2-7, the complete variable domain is EAGVVQSPRYKIIEKKQPVAFWCNPISGHNTLYWYLQNLGQGPELLIRYENEEAVDDSQLPKDRFSAERLKGVDSTLKIQPAELGDSAVYLCASSLTGGVGEQYFGPGTRLTVT.

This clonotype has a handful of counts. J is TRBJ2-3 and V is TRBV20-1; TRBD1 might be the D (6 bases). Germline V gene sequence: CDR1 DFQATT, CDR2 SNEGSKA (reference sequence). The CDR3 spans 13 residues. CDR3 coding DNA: TGCAGCGTCGTGAGAGGGGGTGGAGATACGCAGTATTTT. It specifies CSVVRGGGDTQYF.

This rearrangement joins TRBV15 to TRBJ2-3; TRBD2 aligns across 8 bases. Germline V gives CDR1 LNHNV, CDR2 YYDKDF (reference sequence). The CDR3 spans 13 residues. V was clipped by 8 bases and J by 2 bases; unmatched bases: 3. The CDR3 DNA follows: TGTGCCACCGGGACTAGGTCCACAGATACGCAGTATTTT. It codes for CATGTRSTDTQYF.

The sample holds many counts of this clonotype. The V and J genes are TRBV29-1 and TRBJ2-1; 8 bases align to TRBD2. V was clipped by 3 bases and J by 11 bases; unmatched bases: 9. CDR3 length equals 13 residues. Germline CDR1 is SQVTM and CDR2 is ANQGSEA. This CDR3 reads CSVDDGAGGKQFF. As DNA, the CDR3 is TGCAGCGTTGACGACGGTGCGGGGGGAAAGCAGTTCTTC.

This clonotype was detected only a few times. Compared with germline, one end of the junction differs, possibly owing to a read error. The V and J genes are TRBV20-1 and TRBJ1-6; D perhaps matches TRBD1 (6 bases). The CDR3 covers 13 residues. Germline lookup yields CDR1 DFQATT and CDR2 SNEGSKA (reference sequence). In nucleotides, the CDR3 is TGCAGCGCTAGCGGGGGGCTCAGTTCACCCCTCCACTTT. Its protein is CSASGGLSSPLHF.

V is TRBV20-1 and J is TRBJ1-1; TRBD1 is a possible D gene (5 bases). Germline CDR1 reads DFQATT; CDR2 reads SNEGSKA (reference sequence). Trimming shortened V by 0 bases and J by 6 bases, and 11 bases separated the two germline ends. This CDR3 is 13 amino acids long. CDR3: CSARDRRVAEAFF. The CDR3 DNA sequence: TGCAGTGCTAGAGATCGCAGGGTTGCTGAAGCTTTCTTT.

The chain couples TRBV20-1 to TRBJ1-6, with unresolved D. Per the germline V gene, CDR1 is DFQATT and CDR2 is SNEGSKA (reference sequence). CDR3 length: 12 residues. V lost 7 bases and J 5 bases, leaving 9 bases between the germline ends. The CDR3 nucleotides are TGCAGTGGAGGTGGAAATAATTCACCCCTCCACTTT. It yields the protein CSGGGNNSPLHF.

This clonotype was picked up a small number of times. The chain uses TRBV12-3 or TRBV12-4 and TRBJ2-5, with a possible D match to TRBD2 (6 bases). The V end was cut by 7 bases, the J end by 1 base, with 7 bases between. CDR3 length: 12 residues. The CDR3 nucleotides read TGTGCCAGCACGGGGGTCCAAGAGACCCAGTACTTC. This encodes CASTGVQETQYF.

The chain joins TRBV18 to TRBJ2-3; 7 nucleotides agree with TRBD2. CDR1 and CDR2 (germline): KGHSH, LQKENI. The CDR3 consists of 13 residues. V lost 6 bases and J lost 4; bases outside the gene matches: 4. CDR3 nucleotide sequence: TGTGCCAGCTCGGGGAGGGTTCCAGATACGCAGTATTTT. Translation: CASSGRVPDTQYF. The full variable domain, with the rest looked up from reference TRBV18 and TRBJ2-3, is NAGVMQNPRHLVRRRGQEARLRCSPMKGHSHVYWYRQLPEEGLKFMVYLQKENIIDESGMPKERFSAEFPKEGPSILRIQQVVRGDSAAYFCASSGRVPDTQYFGPGTRLTVL.

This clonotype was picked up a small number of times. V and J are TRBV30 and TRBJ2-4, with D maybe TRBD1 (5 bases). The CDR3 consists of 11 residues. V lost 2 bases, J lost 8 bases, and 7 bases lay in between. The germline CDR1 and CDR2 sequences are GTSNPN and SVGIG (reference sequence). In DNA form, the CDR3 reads TGTGCCTGGAGTCCACAGGACATTCAGTACTTC. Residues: CAWSPQDIQYF.

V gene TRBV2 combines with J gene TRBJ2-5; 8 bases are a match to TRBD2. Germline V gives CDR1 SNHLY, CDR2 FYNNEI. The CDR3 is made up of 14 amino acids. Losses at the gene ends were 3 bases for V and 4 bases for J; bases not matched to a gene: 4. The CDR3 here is CASSDGAGGETQYF. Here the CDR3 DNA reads TGTGCCAGCAGTGACGGTGCGGGAGGAGAGACCCAGTACTTC.

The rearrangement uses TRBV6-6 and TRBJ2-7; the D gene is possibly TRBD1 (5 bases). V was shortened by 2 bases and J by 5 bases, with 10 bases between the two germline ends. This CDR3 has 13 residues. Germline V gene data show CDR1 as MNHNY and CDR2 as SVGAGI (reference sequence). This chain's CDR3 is CASSYGAIHEQYF. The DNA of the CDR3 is TGTGCCAGCAGTTACGGGGCGATCCACGAGCAGTACTTC.

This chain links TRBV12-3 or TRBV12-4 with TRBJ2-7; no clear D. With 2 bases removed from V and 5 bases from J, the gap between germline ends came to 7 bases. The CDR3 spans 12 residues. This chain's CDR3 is CASSLRVNEQYF. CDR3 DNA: TGTGCCAGCAGTTTACGGGTCAACGAGCAGTACTTC.

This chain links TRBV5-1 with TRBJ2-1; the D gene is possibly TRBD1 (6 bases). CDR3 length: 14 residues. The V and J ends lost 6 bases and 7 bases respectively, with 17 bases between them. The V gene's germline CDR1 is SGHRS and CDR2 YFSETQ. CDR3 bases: TGCGCCAGCAACCAGGGGTTCGGCCCGAATGAGCAGTTCTTC. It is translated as CASNQGFGPNEQFF.

The CDR3 protein is CASTPHFGEKTQYF. The CDR3 DNA reads TGCGCCAGTACCCCCCACTTCGGGGAGAAGACCCAGTACTTC. This sequence joins TRBV5-1 and TRBJ2-5; TRBD2 is a possible D gene (5 bases). This CDR3 has 14 residues. Trimming left V 8 bases short and J 6 bases short, with 20 bases between. Per germline, CDR1 SGHRS and CDR2 YFSETQ.